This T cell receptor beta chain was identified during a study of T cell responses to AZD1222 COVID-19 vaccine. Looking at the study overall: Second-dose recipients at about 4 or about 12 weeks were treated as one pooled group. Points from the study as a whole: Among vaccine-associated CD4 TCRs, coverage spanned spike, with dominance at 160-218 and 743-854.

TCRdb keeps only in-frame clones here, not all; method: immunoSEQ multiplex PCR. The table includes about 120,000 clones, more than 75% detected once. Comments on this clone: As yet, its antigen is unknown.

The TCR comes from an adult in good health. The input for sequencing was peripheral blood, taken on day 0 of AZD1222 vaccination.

The CDR3 loop is CASSGGARWQYEQYF. CDR3 sequence (DNA): TGTGCCAGTAGTGGCGGGGCCCGCTGGCAATACGAGCAGTACTTC. The chain couples TRBV19 to TRBJ2-7; D may be TRBD2 (6 bases). There are 15 residues in the CDR3. Germline V gene lookup returns CDR1 LNHDA and CDR2 SQIVND (reference sequence). With 5 bases removed from V and 4 bases from J, the gap between germline ends came to 18 bases.